The entry below gives a single T cell receptor (beta chain) sequence along with its context. With a much larger clone just one base away, this may be a read error. This entry belongs to a study of human T cells and chemical hapten exposure. Attachment of unique molecular identifiers to individual cDNA molecules was performed in the library. One entry per CDR3 protein results from TCRdb running MiXCR on the reads. The top ten hold about 1.4% of the sample, which has more than 100,000 distinct CDR3 sequences, approximately 9% seen once. Unfractionated whole blood served as the source for total RNA extraction. The CDR3 extends over 16 amino acids. In germline, CDR1 is SGDLS, CDR2 YYNGEE.

The sequence came from a human donor in good health. Some clones in this sample may be carry-over from other donors' samples. What was sequenced was whole blood. The chain uses TRBV9 and TRBJ2-1; 10 bases line up with TRBD2. CDR3 in amino acids: CVSSVEETSGRNEQFF. As DNA, the CDR3 is TGTGTCAGCAGCGTAGAAGAGACTAGCGGGCGCAATGAGCAGTTCTTC.